Each of the 32 T cell receptor beta chains below was sequenced from the same sample in a study of CD8 T cells in Susac syndrome. A quantity of about 0.45 to 1 ug RNA underwent reverse transcription using random hexamers. TCRdb analysed the immunoSEQ multiplex PCR reads with MiXCR anew, one entry per CDR3 protein. This sample carries 90,000 to 150,000 distinct CDR3 sequences, around 90% of them seen once, and the ten largest clones take approximately 0.12%. The sample was CD8+ T cells from PBMCs. All receptors derive from a human donor in good health.

This rearrangement joins TRBV12-3 or TRBV12-4 to TRBJ2-2; TRBD2 aligns across 7 bases. This CDR3 region has 15 residues. The ends lost 1 base at V and 3 bases at J; junction bases unmatched: 2. The CDR3 loop reads CASSLGGGDTGELFF. The CDR3 DNA sequence: TGTGCCAGCAGTTTAGGGGGGGGAGACACCGGGGAGCTGTTTTTT.

The chain uses TRBV4-1 and TRBJ2-1; 7 nucleotides agree with TRBD1. After removal of 1 base from V and 4 bases from J, the junction contained 1 base not matched to a gene. The CDR3 contains 14 residues. The germline gives CDR1 MGHRA, CDR2 YSYEKL. CDR3 residues: CASSQATGYNEQFF. CDR3 nucleotide sequence: TGCGCCAGCAGCCAAGCGACAGGGTACAATGAGCAGTTCTTC.

J is TRBJ2-1 and V is TRBV29-1; D assignment may be TRBD1 or TRBD2 (5 bases each). The CDR3 totals 12 residues. Deletions cut 5 bases from V and 6 bases from J, with 11 bases between. CDR1 is SQVTM, CDR2 ANQGSEA, per germline. The DNA of the CDR3 is TGCAGCGTTCCCTGGGGGATCAATGAGCAGTTCTTC. The encoded protein is CSVPWGINEQFF.

This chain connects TRBV4-2 to TRBJ1-2; D unresolved. Germline-derived CDR1 and CDR2 are LGHNA and YNFKEQ. V dropped 0 bases and J dropped 8 bases, with 13 bases sitting between them. The length of the CDR3 is 14 residues. The CDR3 DNA is TGTGCCAGCAGCCAAGAAGGGAGGGATTGGGGCTACACCTTC. This codes for CASSQEGRDWGYTF.

The V and J genes are TRBV29-1 and TRBJ2-7; the D is unclear. Trimming pared 0 bases from V and 4 bases from J, leaving 10 bases between. This CDR3 has 13 amino acids. The germline CDR1 and CDR2 sequences are SQVTM and ANQGSEA. The CDR3 sequence: CSVEDLTTYEQYF. In DNA, the CDR3 is TGCAGCGTTGAAGATCTTACCACGTACGAGCAGTACTTC.

The chain uses TRBV19 and TRBJ1-5, with D unclear. Per the germline V gene, CDR1 is LNHDA and CDR2 is SQIVND (reference sequence). The CDR3 covers 11 residues. Trimming shortened V by 7 bases and J by 7 bases, and 8 bases separated the two germline ends. In nucleotides, the CDR3 is TGTGCCAGTATGGAGGGCCAGCCCCAGCATTTT. This sequence encodes CASMEGQPQHF.

J is TRBJ1-1 and V is TRBV7-2; D gene unclear. Trimming pared 1 base from V and 4 bases from J, leaving 19 bases between. The CDR3 contains 17 residues. The V gene's germline CDR1 is SGHTA and CDR2 FQGNSA. CDR3 loop: CASSLGVVGLPGTEAFF. In DNA, the CDR3 is TGTGCCAGCAGCTTAGGGGTCGTGGGCCTCCCCGGCACTGAAGCTTTCTTT.

The CDR3: CAWRGTEGQPQHF. The CDR3 DNA follows: TGTGCCTGGAGGGGCACAGAGGGGCAGCCCCAGCATTTT. This chain connects TRBV30 to TRBJ1-5, with a possible D match to TRBD1 (5 bases). The germline gives CDR1 GTSNPN, CDR2 SVGIG (reference sequence). Trimming pared 3 bases from V and 7 bases from J, leaving 13 bases between. This CDR3 is 13 amino acids long. The full variable domain, its missing parts supplied by reference TRBV30 and TRBJ1-5, is SQTIHQWPATLVQPVGSPLSLECTVEGTSNPNLYWYRQAAGRGLQLLFYSVGIGQISSEVPQNLSASRPQDRQFILSSKKLLLSDSGFYLCAWRGTEGQPQHFGDGTRLSIL.

This clonotype was found a few times. The V and J genes are TRBV4-1 and TRBJ2-7, with D maybe TRBD1 (5 bases). The germline V gene has CDR1 MGHRA and CDR2 YSYEKL. V lost 4 bases and J 7 bases, leaving 17 bases between the germline ends. The CDR3 length is 14 residues. CDR3 in amino acids: CASSPQGARWEQYF. The CDR3 DNA follows: TGCGCCAGCAGCCCCCAAGGGGCAAGGTGGGAGCAGTACTTC.

This chain links TRBV7-2 with TRBJ1-5; no clear D gene. The CDR3 has 15 residues. V was cut by 5 bases and J by 0 bases, with 11 bases left in between. Germline V gene sequence: CDR1 SGHTA, CDR2 FQGNSA. The CDR3 sequence is CASSRDMGSNQPQHF. CDR3 bases: TGTGCCAGCAGCCGAGATATGGGTAGCAATCAGCCCCAGCATTTT.

The V gene is TRBV7-2, the J gene TRBJ2-1; tentatively, D is TRBD2 (7 bases). This CDR3 is 14 amino acids long. V gave up 1 base and J gave up 7 bases, with 11 bases separating them. From germline, CDR1 is SGHTA and CDR2 FQGNSA. CDR3 DNA: TGTGCCAGCAGCTTAGTAGGGGGGGGTAATGAGCAGTTCTTC. It is translated as CASSLVGGGNEQFF.

The chain employs TRBV19 and TRBJ1-1, with a weak D call TRBD1 (5 bases). Trimming took off 0 bases at V and 5 bases at J, with 22 bases between the two ends. Germline-derived CDR1 and CDR2 are LNHDA and SQIVND (reference sequence). CDR3 length equals 18 residues. Written as DNA, the CDR3 is TGTGCCAGTAGTATAGAAGGGCCAGGGATCATCTATGTGACTGAAGCTTTCTTT. Its protein product is CASSIEGPGIIYVTEAFF.

The chain has TRBV2 and TRBJ1-1; tentative D call: TRBD1 (6 bases). The V end lost 6 bases, the J end lost 10 bases, and 9 bases lay between the germline ends. Germline V gives CDR1 SNHLY, CDR2 FYNNEI. This CDR3 has 10 residues. CDR3 sequence reads: CASRDSGAFF. The DNA of the CDR3 is TGTGCCAGCAGGGACAGCGGAGCTTTCTTT.

Only a few counts were recorded for this clonotype. The gene calls are TRBV7-2 and TRBJ1-1; no clear D. Looked up from germline, CDR1 is SGHTA and CDR2 is FQGNSA. CDR3 length equals 14 residues. Trimming took 3 bases from V and 2 from J, leaving 10 bases between them. The CDR3 protein is CASSFSGFNTEAFF. The CDR3 nucleotides are TGTGCCAGCAGCTTCTCGGGTTTTAACACTGAAGCTTTCTTT.

The V and J genes are TRBV7-3 and TRBJ2-3; D gene uncertain. V was pared by 3 bases and J by 9 bases, with 16 bases between. The CDR3 totals 14 residues. In germline, CDR1 is SGHTA, CDR2 FQGTGA. In DNA, the CDR3 is TGTGCCAGCAGCTTTACCGGCTACGAAGGGACGCAGTATTTT. Its translation: CASSFTGYEGTQYF. Together with reference TRBV7-3 and TRBJ2-3, the CDR3 gives the full variable domain: GAGVSQTPSNKVTEKGKYVELRCDPISGHTALYWYRQSLGQGPEFLIYFQGTGAADDSGLPNDRFFAVRPEGSVSTLKIQRTERGDSAVYLCASSFTGYEGTQYFGPGTRLTVL.

The rearrangement joins TRBV5-6 to TRBJ2-6; 9 bases line up with TRBD2. CDR1 SGHDT and CDR2 YYEEEE come from the germline V gene. The CDR3 spans 21 residues. The junction had 18 bases not matched to a gene; V was cut back by 2 bases and J by 3 bases. The DNA of the CDR3 is TGTGCCAGCAGCTTTGGGATTAGCGGGAGAAATGCAGTTGGTGGGGCCAACGTCCTGACTTTC. Protein: CASSFGISGRNAVGGANVLTF.

CDR3 nucleotides: TGTGCCAGCAGCTTAGGCCTCCCCAGGGGCGTATCTGACGGCTACACCTTC. It specifies CASSLGLPRGVSDGYTF. The chain joins TRBV7-8 to TRBJ1-2; maybe TRBD1 (6 bases). The length of the CDR3 is 17 residues. V lost 1 base and J lost 8, with 23 bases in between. CDR1 is SGHVS, CDR2 FQNEAQ, per germline.

The chain couples TRBV6-5 to TRBJ2-7; D perhaps matches TRBD1 (6 bases). V was pared by 5 bases and J by 6 bases, with 14 bases between. Germline CDR1 reads MNHEY; CDR2 reads SVGAGI. There are 13 residues in the CDR3. For the CDR3, the DNA is TGTGCCAGCAGTCGCTCCGGGACATCCGAGCAGTACTTC. This codes for CASSRSGTSEQYF.

As DNA, the CDR3 is TGTGCCAGCAGCCCGCCGGGAGGTCAGCCCCAGCATTTT. Its translation: CASSPPGGQPQHF. V usage is TRBV7-2 and J usage is TRBJ1-5; no clear D. Looked up from germline, CDR1 is SGHTA and CDR2 is FQGNSA. This CDR3 comprises 13 residues. V was trimmed by 5 bases and J by 6 bases, leaving 11 bases between them.

J is TRBJ2-7 and V is TRBV19, with 10 positions matching TRBD1. The V gene end was trimmed by 6 bases and the J gene end by 3 bases; junction bases not matched to a gene: 8. The V gene's germline CDR1 is LNHDA and CDR2 SQIVND (reference sequence). This CDR3 spans 15 amino acids. CDR3 sequence: CASRGTGEAYYEQYF. The CDR3 bases are TGTGCCAGTAGAGGGACAGGGGAGGCCTACTACGAGCAGTACTTC.

The CDR3, as DNA: TGCAGCGCTGACCGGGACAGAGAAAACACTGAAGCTTTCTTT. Translated, it gives CSADRDRENTEAFF. The V gene is TRBV29-1, the J gene TRBJ1-1; 7 bases are shared with TRBD1. The V gene end was trimmed by 7 bases and the J gene end by 2 bases; junction bases not matched to a gene: 10. Germline CDR1 SQVTM, CDR2 ANQGSEA. The CDR3 covers 14 residues.

This chain connects TRBV18 to TRBJ2-1; D gene unclear. The germline gives CDR1 KGHSH, CDR2 LQKENI. Trimming took off 0 bases at V and 5 bases at J, with 14 bases between the two ends. CDR3 length: 16 amino acids. CDR3 region: CASSPPAVIPNNEQFF. CDR3 bases: TGTGCCAGCTCACCACCGGCAGTCATCCCGAACAATGAGCAGTTCTTC.

The chain joins TRBV7-2 to TRBJ2-6, with no clear D. The germline CDR1 and CDR2 sequences are SGHTA and FQGNSA. Between the trimmed V and J ends, which lost 3 bases and 4 bases, there was a span of 16 bases. This CDR3 is 17 amino acids long. CDR3 in amino acids: CASSLYSLPSGANVLTF. Written as DNA, the CDR3 is TGTGCCAGCAGCTTGTACTCACTTCCCTCCGGGGCCAACGTCCTGACTTTC.

The J gene is TRBJ1-3, the V gene TRBV29-1; D gene ambiguous. Trimming removed 8 bases from V and 0 bases from J, with 11 bases in between. CDR1 and CDR2 (germline): SQVTM, ANQGSEA. This CDR3 spans 13 amino acids. The CDR3: CSTQQSSGNTIYF. The CDR3 nucleotides read TGCAGCACTCAACAAAGCTCTGGAAACACCATATATTTT.

The chain carries TRBV6-6 and TRBJ2-5, with D maybe TRBD1 (6 bases). V gave up 0 bases and J gave up 7 bases, with 18 bases separating them. CDR3 length: 16 amino acids. CDR1 is MNHNY and CDR2 is SVGAGI in the germline V gene (reference sequence). The CDR3 DNA is TGTGCCAGCAGTTACTCATTACAGGGTGGGCTTGCGACCCAGTACTTC. Protein sequence: CASSYSLQGGLATQYF.

As for this clonotype: Mismatch with germline at one junction end may stem from a read error. V usage is TRBV5-4 and J usage is TRBJ2-5; 8 positions match TRBD1. This CDR3 contains 15 residues. The germline V gene encodes CDR1 SGHNT and CDR2 YYREEE (reference sequence). The CDR3 DNA follows: TGTGCCAGCAGTTTGGGACAGGACCAGGGGGAGACCCAGTACTTC. Its translation is CASSLGQDQGETQYF.

The genes are TRBV19 and TRBJ1-2; TRBD1 might be the D (5 bases). V dropped 5 bases and J dropped 4 bases, with 11 bases sitting between them. The CDR3 totals 13 residues. Germline CDR1 and CDR2: LNHDA and SQIVND (reference sequence). CDR3 sequence reads: CASSAGRIYGYTF. CDR3 in DNA: TGTGCCAGTAGTGCGGGGCGTATCTATGGCTACACCTTC.

The chain combines TRBV5-1 with TRBJ2-1, with unresolved D. The germline V gene encodes CDR1 SGHRS and CDR2 YFSETQ. CDR3 length equals 14 residues. Trimming took off 3 bases at V and 0 bases at J, with 7 bases between the two ends. The CDR3 sequence: CASSSRSSYNEQFF. The CDR3 DNA follows: TGCGCCAGCAGCTCGAGGAGCTCCTACAATGAGCAGTTCTTC.

The chain employs TRBV7-9 and TRBJ2-7; D not certain. Trimming removed 4 bases from V and 2 bases from J, with 9 bases in between. This CDR3 has 13 amino acids. Germline V gene data show CDR1 as SEHNR and CDR2 as FQNEAQ (reference sequence). CDR3 loop: CASSSHSTYEQYF. For the CDR3, the DNA is TGTGCCAGCAGCTCGCACAGTACCTACGAGCAGTACTTC.

The V gene is TRBV5-6, the J gene TRBJ2-7; the D gene is possibly TRBD2 (6 bases). The germline V and J ends were trimmed by 4 bases and 2 bases, with 13 bases remaining between them. CDR1 SGHDT and CDR2 YYEEEE come from the germline V gene. This CDR3 spans 14 amino acids. CDR3 sequence: CASSLHGSPYEQYF. The CDR3 DNA reads TGTGCCAGCAGCCTTCACGGGAGCCCCTACGAGCAGTACTTC.

The rearrangement uses TRBV6-1 and TRBJ2-6; perhaps TRBD2 as D (6 bases). The CDR3 extends over 18 amino acids. Trimming cost V 5 bases and J 0 bases, with 17 bases left between them. The germline V gene encodes CDR1 MNHNS and CDR2 SASEGT. The CDR3 nucleotides read TGTGCCAGCAGTCCAGCGGGCGGATTGAGCTCTGGGGCCAACGTCCTGACTTTC. This translates into CASSPAGGLSSGANVLTF.

The rearrangement links TRBV7-6 to TRBJ1-1; D is uncertain. The germline V and J ends were trimmed by 1 base and 8 bases, with 11 bases remaining between them. This CDR3 is 13 amino acids long. Germline lookup yields CDR1 SGHVS and CDR2 FNYEAQ. Here the CDR3 DNA reads TGTGCCAGCAGCTTAGGTACGGTAGAGGAAGCTTTCTTT. The encoded protein is CASSLGTVEEAFF. The full variable domain, rest sourced from reference TRBV7-6 and TRBJ1-1, is GAGVSQSPRYKVTKRGQDVALRCDPISGHVSLYWYRQALGQGPEFLTYFNYEAQQDKSGLPNDRFSAERPEGSISTLTIQRTEQRDSAMYRCASSLGTVEEAFFGQGTRLTVV.